This T cell receptor (beta chain) emerged from a study of blood T cell repertoires in COVID-19. About the study: The samples span acute and convalescent COVID-19 from the United States, Italy and Spain. Nucleic acid was either cDNA or gDNA, and it came from T cells, B-cell-depleted T cells, or PBMCs.

Under the authors' procedure: Using reference gene primer amplification, nucleated cell counts were estimated. The table came from immunoSEQ multiplex PCR; TCRdb's copy has only in-frame clones and leaves some out. The V and J calls and the clone size are those of that table, but D and trimming were determined from the DNA. The table has roughly 170,000 clones, approximately 86% seen once. This CDR3 is 14 amino acids long. CDR1 and CDR2 (germline): MNHEY, SMNVEV (reference sequence). With V trimmed by 3 bases and J by 4 bases, 4 bases remained unmatched. This receptor was obtained from a middle-aged man with active or convalescent COVID-19. Sequencing input: peripheral blood. This sequence joins TRBV27 and TRBJ2-5, with 8 bases matching TRBD1. CDR3 region: CASSFLTGGETQYF. CDR3 DNA sequence: TGTGCCAGCAGTTTCCTAACAGGGGGAGAGACCCAGTACTTC.